Given below is one T cell receptor beta chain in context. These data are taken from a study of T cell changes during pregnancy in multiple sclerosis. This CDR3 comprises 13 residues. V shed 0 bases and J shed 5 bases, with 5 bases lying between them. CDR1 is SGDLS, CDR2 YYNGEE, per germline. Some clones are missing from TCRdb's copy, which holds only in-frame ones; the method was immunoSEQ multiplex PCR. The sample records some 99,000 clones, approximately 93% being singletons. The sequence came from a female donor with multiple sclerosis, enrolled in a pregnancy study. The source material was peripheral blood, sampled after pregnancy. This sequence joins TRBV9 and TRBJ2-2, with D unresolved. The CDR3 sequence is CASSVAGTGELFF. The CDR3 DNA reads as TGTGCCAGCAGCGTAGCCGGGACCGGGGAGCTGTTTTTT.